This T cell receptor (beta chain) was recovered during a study of blood T cell repertoires in COVID-19 (dated by TCRdb to about 2020). Notes on the research overall: Samples from collaborators originated in the United States, Italy and Spain and spanned both the acute and convalescent phases of COVID-19. The material from the prospective study consisted of cDNA or gDNA derived from T cells, B-cell-depleted T cells, or PBMCs. Deeply sampled blood TCRbeta repertoires from subjects exposed to, actively infected with, or recovered from COVID-19 were included in the dataset. The repertoires were released in a freely available public database meant as a resource for research on the immune response to SARS-CoV-2. The samples were drawn from two sources: the first 160 participants of the ongoing ImmuneRACE study, and 950 to 1,500 subjects contributed by 6 global collaborators. The sample metadata nearly always contained a de-identified subject ID, COVID-19 status, age in years and sex. Where HLA class I and class II types were available, the types were taken from metadata supplied by the sample provider, not from assay-based typing. Broad study findings and their caveats: How much clinical and demographic metadata was included differed by source and by participant, and the metadata was provided uncurated.

V ends up 6 bases short and J 2 bases short, with an unmatched junction base count of 4. Taken from cysteine to phenylalanine, the CDR3 has 14 residues. Only the CDR3 region is kept as DNA, spanning 42 bases read in frame from base 1. As encoded in the germline V gene, CDR1 is MNHEY while CDR2 is SVGAGI. A second Seattle source provided samples from volunteer blood donors who had recovered from COVID-19. Each collaborating institution followed its own protocols to collect whole blood in K2EDTA tubes. For TCRbeta analysis, collaborators shipped samples in one of three forms: frozen whole blood, isolated PBMCs, or DNA extracted from either of those sample types. Comment on this clone: Its antigen has not been determined. Base qualities are missing; no much larger clone stands one base away.

TCRbeta CDR3 regions were amplified from genomic DNA using the immunoSEQ Assay, a bias-controlled multiplex PCR. The original pipeline was this. Nucleated cell counts per sample were estimated from amplification of reference gene primers within the assay. To quantify the absolute abundance of each unique TCRbeta CDR3 rearrangement, sequence reads were collapsed and filtered. For each sample, productive Simpson clonality was calculated by taking the square root of Simpson's diversity index across productive rearrangements. TCRdb mirrors the immuneACCESS table, restricted to in-frame sequences. Some clones are absent from its copies; in checked studies, under half trace to an unresolved V gene, and the reason for the others is unknown. V, J and clone size are taken as reported in that table, and D and trimming were inferred from the DNA itself. The sample profile shows roughly 250,000 clones; roughly 90% of them were found once. The ten top clones hold 4% of the sample.

The rearrangement combines TRBV6-5 with TRBJ1-3; 7 bases in between match TRBD1. Sequenced input: peripheral blood. This clonotype was obtained from a man between 60 and 75 years old who had recovered from COVID-19. The CDR3 loop reads CASSLTGAGNTIYF. DNA sequence: TGTGCCAGCAGCCTCACAGGGGCTGGAAACACCATATATTTT.